Given below is one T cell receptor beta chain in context. The antigen is undetermined. The sample is drawn from a study of shared clonotypes between healthy human individuals. Study-wide findings and caveats: Naive CD4 clonotype sharing across several donors was around 5%. Naive subsets generally had larger estimated richness than memory subsets.

The CD4+ fraction was divided into a CD45RA+ naive subset and a CD45RA-negative memory subset. Replicate PCRs run on sorted subsets employed 200 ng DNA, 25,000 to 35,000 T cell genomes. Repertoires were generated with immunoSEQ multiplex PCR, while TCRdb's copy carries only in-frame clones and drops some. This sample carries about 2.3 million clones, around 90% of them seen once, and the ten largest clones take around 0.4%. This sequence originates from a young man in good health. Some clones in this sample may be carry-over from other donors' samples. The specimen sequenced was naive CD4+ T cells from PBMCs. Subset indicated: CD45RA+ positively selected.

In DNA form, the CDR3 reads TGTGCCAGCAGTAGGAGACAGGGGCAAGAGACCCAGTACTTC. Residues: CASSRRQGQETQYF. V is TRBV6-5 and J is TRBJ2-5; 8 positions agree with TRBD1. This CDR3 has 14 amino acids. V lost 5 bases and J lost 2; bases outside the gene matches: 4. CDR1 is MNHEY and CDR2 is SVGAGI in the germline V gene.